This TCR beta chain was documented in a study of persistence of HIV-infected CD4 T cells. Study as a whole: Multiple blood draws of up to about 180 mL, except a couple of donors with single leukapheresis.

This was the immunoSEQ version 4 assay in survey mode. Repertoires were generated with immunoSEQ multiplex PCR, while TCRdb's copy carries only in-frame clones and drops some. The sample includes under 20,000 clones, less than 70% of them seen just once. Lysates of CMV-infected fibroblasts at around 9.9 ug/mL stimulated these cells. Sorting of responding CD4+ T cells relied on upregulated CD40 ligand together with CD69. Donors had undetectable plasma HIV-1 RNA, under 50 copies/mL, for 4+ years. Germline-derived CDR1 and CDR2 are LNHDA and SQIVND (reference sequence). The CDR3 spans 13 residues. J was trimmed by 7 bases and V by 9 bases; bases with no gene match: 8. This clone was detected a few times. Its antigen is undetermined.

The TCR originated in an adult woman with HIV who was CMV-seropositive. The sample here was CD4+ T cells sorted from PBMCs after roughly 18-hour stimulation, taken from a patient who received antiretroviral therapy. This sequence joins TRBV19 and TRBJ1-5, with 8 bases lining up with TRBD1. This CDR3 reads CASADRGRQPQHF. For the CDR3, the DNA is TGTGCCAGCGCCGACAGGGGTCGGCAGCCCCAGCATTTT.